The next 27 T cell receptor beta chains were all read from a single sample in a study of response to subunit inactivated influenza vaccine. Via MiXCR, TCRdb re-called the RT-PCR reads, giving one row per CDR3 protein. The data contain about 650,000 distinct CDR3 sequences, 14% of them singletons. This sample comprised PBMCs from blood, obtained roughly 2 weeks before vaccination. All receptors derive from a man aged 50 or older who received an inactivated influenza vaccine.

This clonotype appeared many times. V is TRBV5-1 and J is TRBJ2-5, with TRBD1 matching 7 bases. The CDR3 is 14 residues long. V gave up 2 bases and J gave up 3 bases; unmatched junction bases: 4. CDR1 is SGHRS and CDR2 is YFSETQ in the germline V gene. The CDR3 sequence is CASSFGTAKETQYF. The CDR3 DNA sequence: TGCGCCAGCAGCTTTGGGACAGCAAAAGAGACCCAGTACTTC.

V and J are TRBV3-1 and TRBJ2-1; D remains unclear. Germline V gene sequence: CDR1 LGHDT, CDR2 YNNKEL (reference sequence). V gave up 1 base and J gave up 7 bases, with 14 bases separating them. CDR3 length equals 15 residues. CDR3 nucleotides: TGTGCCAGCAGCCAAGCCAGGACGTCATTTAATGAGCAGTTCTTC. This translates into CASSQARTSFNEQFF.

This clonotype was observed a few times. V is TRBV6-2 or TRBV6-3 and J is TRBJ2-3, with 10 nucleotides matching TRBD2. The CDR3 has 15 residues. The J segment lost 4 bases and the V segment lost 6 bases, leaving 7 bases of the junction unmatched. The germline gives CDR1 MNHEY, CDR2 SVGEGT. DNA for the CDR3: TGTGCCAGCAGGATTAGCGGGAGGCCCCCAGATACGCAGTATTTT. As protein: CASRISGRPPDTQYF.

This sequence joins TRBV12-3 or TRBV12-4 and TRBJ2-1, with D perhaps matching TRBD2 (5 bases). Trimming removed 7 bases from V and 9 bases from J, with 16 bases in between. This CDR3 spans 13 amino acids. In nucleotides, the CDR3 is TGTGCCAGCACCATGGAGCGGCCGGGTGAGCAGTTCTTC. Translated: CASTMERPGEQFF.

This clonotype occurred a few times. The rearrangement uses TRBV29-1 and TRBJ2-1; D is possibly TRBD1 (5 bases). Trimming cost V 3 bases and J 2 bases, with 5 bases left between them. This CDR3 is 12 amino acids long. The germline CDR1 and CDR2 sequences are SQVTM and ANQGSEA. The CDR3 DNA reads TGCAGCGTTGAGGACACCTACAATGAGCAGTTCTTC. As protein: CSVEDTYNEQFF.

The gene calls are TRBV15 and TRBJ2-7; D call uncertain. Trimming left V 1 base short and J 0 bases short, with 7 bases between. CDR3 length: 14 amino acids. Looked up from germline, CDR1 is LNHNV and CDR2 is YYDKDF (reference sequence). CDR3 DNA sequence: TGTGCCACCAGCAGAGCAACTGTCTCCTACGAGCAGTACTTC. The encoded protein is CATSRATVSYEQYF.

This clonotype turned up a few times. V usage is TRBV29-1 and J usage is TRBJ1-1, with 9 nucleotides matching TRBD1. The CDR3 is made up of 14 amino acids. Germline CDR1 is SQVTM and CDR2 is ANQGSEA. J gave up 1 base and V 7 bases, and 7 bases lay outside the gene matches. DNA for the CDR3: TGCAGCGCCTCCCCGGGACAGGGGAACACTGAAGCTTTCTTT. It yields the protein CSASPGQGNTEAFF.

This clonotype occurred a few times. The V gene is TRBV5-5, the J gene TRBJ1-1, with unresolved D. Germline lookup yields CDR1 SGHKS and CDR2 YYEKEE (reference sequence). The CDR3 has 13 residues. With 4 bases removed from V and 8 bases from J, the gap between germline ends came to 15 bases. Here the CDR3 reads CASSGTPSQEAFF. CDR3 DNA sequence: TGTGCCAGCAGCGGAACTCCGAGCCAGGAAGCTTTCTTT.

The chain carries TRBV29-1 and TRBJ2-5; D is uncertain. Between the trimmed V and J ends, which lost 2 bases and 1 base, there was a span of 8 bases. The germline CDR1 and CDR2 sequences are SQVTM and ANQGSEA. The CDR3 is 13 amino acids. Here the CDR3 reads CSVEKHSQETQYF. The CDR3 coding sequence is TGCAGCGTTGAAAAGCACAGCCAAGAGACCCAGTACTTC.

This clonotype was observed a few times. V is TRBV6-5 and J is TRBJ1-1; no reliable D call. There are 15 residues in the CDR3. Looked up from germline, CDR1 is MNHEY and CDR2 is SVGAGI. V was trimmed by 0 bases and J by 0 bases, leaving 8 bases between them. Written as DNA, the CDR3 is TGTGCCAGCAGTTACTCGGGCAGAATGAACACTGAAGCTTTCTTT. As protein: CASSYSGRMNTEAFF.

This clonotype was detected only a few times. The genes are TRBV7-2 and TRBJ2-5, with 7 nucleotides matching TRBD1. Germline CDR1 and CDR2: SGHTA and FQGNSA. This CDR3 is 12 amino acids long. J lost 6 bases, V lost 5 bases, and 3 bases had no gene match. The CDR3 region is CASSHRGQTQYF. The DNA for the CDR3 is TGTGCCAGCAGCCACAGGGGACAGACCCAGTACTTC.

The CDR3, as DNA: TGTGCCAGCAGTAAAACGACCCCCTACGAGCAGTACTTC. Translating gives CASSKTTPYEQYF. The gene calls are TRBV2 and TRBJ2-7; D unresolved. V was clipped by 5 bases and J by 2 bases, with 10 bases between them. Germline assignment: CDR1 SNHLY and CDR2 FYNNEI. This CDR3 has 13 amino acids.

The chain employs TRBV12-3 or TRBV12-4 and TRBJ2-5; TRBD1 matches 9 bases. This CDR3 is 14 amino acids long. V shed 2 bases and J 7 bases; nucleotides not matched to a gene: 5. In DNA, the CDR3 is TGTGCCAGCAGTTTAACAGGGGGCTCCGTGACCCAGTACTTC. This gives the protein CASSLTGGSVTQYF.

In its sample, this clonotype was seen a few times. The chain combines TRBV3-1 with TRBJ1-1, with 9 nucleotides matching TRBD1. V gave up 2 bases and J gave up 7 bases; unmatched junction bases: 5. The CDR3 spans 14 residues. CDR1 LGHDT and CDR2 YNNKEL come from the germline V gene (reference sequence). The CDR3 DNA reads TGTGCCAGCAGCCAAACAGGGGGCGCGAATGAAGCTTTCTTT. It encodes CASSQTGGANEAFF.

This clonotype showed up just once. The V and J genes are TRBV20-1 and TRBJ2-1, with 8 bases that match TRBD2. The CDR3 sequence is 15 residues long. The germline CDR1 and CDR2 sequences are DFQATT and SNEGSKA (reference sequence). The junction had 5 bases not matched to a gene; V was cut back by 1 base and J by 3 bases. The CDR3 sequence: CSARGEREYYNEQFF. The CDR3 coding sequence is TGCAGTGCTAGAGGGGAGCGGGAGTACTACAATGAGCAGTTCTTC.

The chain carries TRBV7-2 and TRBJ2-7; D uncertain. Trimming removed 1 base at V and 2 bases at J, with 9 bases between. Germline V gene lookup returns CDR1 SGHTA and CDR2 FQGNSA. CDR3 length equals 14 residues. The CDR3 protein is CASSLEGMTYEQYF. The CDR3 DNA is TGTGCCAGCAGCTTAGAAGGGATGACCTACGAGCAGTACTTC.

This clonotype has a count of ten or more. The V and J genes are TRBV28 and TRBJ1-5, with TRBD1 matching over 8 bases. The CDR3 extends over 15 amino acids. The V segment lost 6 bases and the J segment 1 base; nucleotides outside the gene matches: 5. CDR1 and CDR2 from the germline V gene are MDHEN and SYDVKM. This chain's CDR3 is CASRPGGSSNQPQHF. CDR3 in DNA: TGTGCCAGCAGACCAGGGGGCAGCAGCAATCAGCCCCAGCATTTT.

CDR3 sequence: CASSLDLAGNRDQETQYF. In DNA, the CDR3 is TGTGCCAGCAGCTTGGATCTAGCGGGAAATCGTGACCAAGAGACCCAGTACTTC. V is TRBV5-4 and J is TRBJ2-5; 9 nucleotides match TRBD2. CDR1 and CDR2 from the germline V gene are SGHNT and YYREEE (reference sequence). The CDR3 consists of 18 residues. Germline trimming cut 0 bases from V and 0 bases from J; bases unmatched to any gene: 9.

This clonotype was detected only a few times. The rearrangement links TRBV3-1 to TRBJ2-7, with D possibly TRBD2 on 6 matching bases. The CDR3 is 16 residues long. The germline gives CDR1 LGHDT, CDR2 YNNKEL (reference sequence). V lost 0 bases to trimming and J lost 1 base, with 13 bases between them. The CDR3 coding sequence is TGTGCCAGCAGCCAAGAGAAGGGTAGCGGTTCCTACGAGCAGTACTTC. It yields the protein CASSQEKGSGSYEQYF.

This sequence joins TRBV5-8 and TRBJ1-2; D is undetermined. Trimming cost V 0 bases and J 4 bases, with 10 bases left between them. The CDR3 is made up of 14 amino acids. Germline values: CDR1 SGHTS, CDR2 YDEGEE. The CDR3 protein is CASSLDAVVYGYTF. The CDR3 DNA reads as TGTGCCAGCAGCTTGGATGCCGTGGTCTATGGCTACACCTTC.

This clonotype was counted a few times. A read error may produce the germline difference seen at one junction end. This rearrangement joins TRBV12-3 or TRBV12-4 to TRBJ2-5, with D unresolved. This CDR3 is built from 12 residues. CDR3 DNA sequence: TGTGCCAGCAGTTTAGGCCCCCCCCTTGTCCACTTC. Its translation is CASSLGPPLVHF.

This clonotype was observed a few times. The chain recombines TRBV5-1 with TRBJ2-7; D might be TRBD2 (6 bases). Looked up from germline, CDR1 is SGHRS and CDR2 is YFSETQ. V was pared by 5 bases and J by 5 bases, with 23 bases between. CDR3 length: 16 amino acids. The CDR3 coding sequence is TGCGCCAGCAGATCCACCTCCGGGGGTATCATACACGAGCAGTACTTC. Amino acid sequence: CASRSTSGGIIHEQYF.

CDR3 sequence: CASSYWGAGANVLTF. CDR3 in DNA: TGTGCCAGCAGTTATTGGGGCGCCGGGGCCAACGTCCTGACTTTC. The chain uses TRBV6-2 or TRBV6-3 and TRBJ2-6; a possible D gene is TRBD1 (5 bases). Trimming stripped 3 bases from V and 4 bases from J, with 10 bases between. This CDR3 region has 15 residues. Germline CDR1 reads MNHEY; CDR2 reads SVGEGT.

The chain links TRBV14 to TRBJ2-4; D may match TRBD1 or TRBD2 (5 bases each). The germline gives CDR1 SGHDN, CDR2 FVKESK. The CDR3 runs to 16 residues. The V and J ends lost 2 bases and 5 bases respectively, with 16 bases between them. The CDR3 DNA follows: TGTGCCAGCAGCCAAAAACCAGGGAGAGGAGAAAACATTCAGTACTTC. It codes for CASSQKPGRGENIQYF.

J is TRBJ2-7 and V is TRBV29-1, with D maybe TRBD1 (6 bases). Germline lookup yields CDR1 SQVTM and CDR2 ANQGSEA. The CDR3 loop spans 12 amino acids. V lost 6 bases, J lost 5 bases, and 14 bases lay in between. The CDR3 spells CSVSGVSNEQYF. The CDR3 DNA is TGCAGCGTGTCAGGGGTCAGTAACGAGCAGTACTTC.

The J gene is TRBJ2-1, the V gene TRBV2; 9 bases match TRBD2. Trimming removed 10 bases from V and 5 bases from J; junction bases left unmatched: 12. The CDR3 runs to 15 residues. Germline-derived CDR1 and CDR2 are SNHLY and FYNNEI. The chain's CDR3 is CAINEAGGTNNEQFF. Written as DNA, the CDR3 is TGTGCCATCAATGAAGCGGGAGGTACCAACAATGAGCAGTTCTTC.

Turning to this clonotype: One base away lies a much larger clone, so this may be a sequencing read error. V gene TRBV29-1 combines with J gene TRBJ1-1; D gene unclear. The V end was cut by 4 bases, the J end by 4 bases, with 7 bases between. This CDR3 is 11 amino acids long. CDR1 and CDR2 (germline): SQVTM, ANQGSEA. The CDR3 sequence is CSVAATTEAFF. The CDR3 bases are TGCAGCGTTGCAGCTACCACTGAAGCTTTCTTT.